The table lists the clone carrying this TCR beta chain with a few counts. Its matching antigen is unknown. This record comes from a study of cytomegalovirus exposure and HLA in healthy donors. V trimming: 6 bases; J trimming: 3 bases; junction bases outside the gene matches: 4. The germline gives CDR1 SEHNR, CDR2 FQNEAQ (reference sequence). This CDR3 has 13 residues. Study-wide findings and caveats: Across donors, most TCRs were seen rarely, yet some public ones were widespread. The analysis excluded some indistinguishable V segments, including TRBV6-2 and TRBV6-3. An assumption of roughly uniform sequencing depth across donors underlay the presence/absence analyses.

The PCR ran on 60 Vbeta and 13 Jbeta primers. Per the authors' pipeline: Counted up in a later analysis, unique TCR beta chains came to some 72 million, with around 12 million shared. TCRdb's copy holds only in-frame clones and misses some; the assay was immunoSEQ multiplex PCR. Clone size and V and J calls were adopted from that table, with D and trimming inferred from the DNA. The table includes fewer than 85,000 clones, around 78% detected once. The sample taken for sequencing was PBMCs. This TCR was sampled from a male donor in good health and CMV-seropositive. The gene calls are TRBV7-9 and TRBJ1-2; the match to TRBD1 covers 7 bases. CDR3 loop: CASSRDRHYGYTF. In DNA, the CDR3 is TGTGCCAGCAGTAGGGACAGACACTATGGCTACACCTTC.